The 12 T cell receptor beta chains given below trace back to one sample, sequenced in a study of shared T cell receptors in the human thymus. Method: immunoSEQ multiplex PCR; TCRdb's copy keeps in-frame clones and lacks some. The data show some 640,000 clones, more than 70% seen once. The data also belong to a second study, concerning human thymus T cells.

The sample comprised thymocytes. All receptors come from a boy less than two years old with a congenital heart defect.

Here the CDR3 DNA reads TGTGCCAGCTCACCCCTCCTAAGCGAGCAGTACTTC. Translating gives CASSPLLSEQYF. J is TRBJ2-7 and V is TRBV18, with unresolved D. The germline V gene encodes CDR1 KGHSH and CDR2 LQKENI. V was cut by 3 bases and J by 6 bases, with 9 bases left in between. The CDR3 has 12 residues.

V is TRBV28 and J is TRBJ2-5; 7 positions agree with TRBD1. V lost 6 bases, J lost 1 base, and 11 bases stayed unmatched. CDR1 is MDHEN, CDR2 SYDVKM, per germline. The CDR3 runs to 16 residues. CDR3: CASSRGTALFQETQYF. As DNA, the CDR3 is TGTGCCAGCAGCAGAGGGACAGCTCTGTTCCAAGAGACCCAGTACTTC.

The V call is TRBV7-9, the J call TRBJ2-5; unclear D gene. Trimming cost V 3 bases and J 5 bases, with 10 bases left between them. Germline V CDR1 and CDR2: SEHNR, FQNEAQ (reference sequence). CDR3 length: 13 residues. CDR3 DNA sequence: TGTGCCAGCAGCTTGTCAGTTTGGGAGACCCAGTACTTC. The encoded protein is CASSLSVWETQYF.

The chain joins TRBV9 to TRBJ2-1; 10 bases map to TRBD2. In germline, CDR1 is SGDLS, CDR2 YYNGEE. The J segment lost 7 bases and the V segment lost 4 bases, leaving 20 bases of the junction unmatched. There are 19 residues in the CDR3. The CDR3 DNA is TGTGCCAGCAGCCAGAACCGGACTAGCGGAACGTCATCCAGAAATGAGCAGTTCTTC. Protein product: CASSQNRTSGTSSRNEQFF.

The rearrangement uses TRBV5-6 and TRBJ2-4, with D possibly matching TRBD1 (8 bases). This CDR3 has 18 amino acids. V was shortened by 4 bases and J by 5 bases, with 25 bases between the two germline ends. Germline values: CDR1 SGHDT, CDR2 YYEEEE. The CDR3 nucleotides read TGTGCCAGCAGCCCTGGACAGGGAGGGGAGAGTTGGGAAAACATTCAGTACTTC. Its protein is CASSPGQGGESWENIQYF.

The chain is built from TRBV6-6 and TRBJ1-1, with D unresolved. Trimming stripped 5 bases from V and 1 base from J, with 8 bases between. The V gene's germline CDR1 is MNHNY and CDR2 SVGAGI (reference sequence). The CDR3 loop spans 13 amino acids. The CDR3 DNA reads TGTGCCAGCAGTCGCCTGGCGAACACTGAAGCTTTCTTT. Translated, it gives CASSRLANTEAFF.

The DNA of the CDR3 is TGCGCCAGCAGCCACACTAACAAGGCTGATGGAAACACCATATATTTT. Translating it yields CASSHTNKADGNTIYF. This chain connects TRBV4-3 to TRBJ1-3, with unresolved D. The germline V gene has CDR1 LGHNA and CDR2 YSLEER. Trimming shortened V by 3 bases and J by 3 bases, and 15 bases separated the two germline ends. CDR3 length equals 16 residues.

The table lists this clone with a few counts. The chain combines TRBV4-3 with TRBJ2-5; D remains ambiguous. Looked up from germline, CDR1 is LGHNA and CDR2 is YSLEER. This CDR3 comprises 15 residues. V lost 0 bases and J lost 2, with 10 bases in between. Written as DNA, the CDR3 is TGCGCCAGCAGCCAAGATACCGGGTTACAAGAGACCCAGTACTTC. It translates to CASSQDTGLQETQYF.

The rearrangement uses TRBV2 and TRBJ1-5, with 9 bases aligning to TRBD1. V lost 4 bases to trimming and J lost 0 bases; unmatched junction nucleotides: 4. The CDR3 sequence is 16 residues long. Germline values: CDR1 SNHLY, CDR2 FYNNEI. The CDR3 nucleotides read TGTGCCAGCAGTGGGGGACAGGGTAATAGCAATCAGCCCCAGCATTTT. It encodes CASSGGQGNSNQPQHF.

The V gene is TRBV7-2, the J gene TRBJ2-1; 8 nucleotides agree with TRBD1. With V trimmed by 6 bases and J by 4 bases, 5 bases remained unmatched. This CDR3 spans 14 amino acids. Germline CDR1 reads SGHTA; CDR2 reads FQGNSA. In nucleotides, the CDR3 is TGTGCCAGCAGGGGGACAGGCCTTTACAATGAGCAGTTCTTC. As protein: CASRGTGLYNEQFF.

This chain connects TRBV6-4 to TRBJ1-1; no reliable D call. The CDR3 is 15 amino acids. The V end was cut by 6 bases, the J end by 0 bases, with 14 bases between. CDR1 is MRHNA and CDR2 is SNTAGT in the germline V gene. Written as DNA, the CDR3 is TGTGCCAGCAGAGAAGTCCCAAACATGAACACTGAAGCTTTCTTT. Translating it yields CASREVPNMNTEAFF.

V usage is TRBV9 and J usage is TRBJ2-5; possibly TRBD2 for D (6 bases). Germline V lookup: CDR1 SGDLS, CDR2 YYNGEE. The CDR3 has 15 amino acids. Trimming left V 0 bases short and J 1 base short, with 10 bases between. The CDR3 is CASSVGGASQETQYF. DNA for the CDR3: TGTGCCAGCAGCGTAGGCGGGGCCAGCCAAGAGACCCAGTACTTC. Full variable domain (missing parts from reference TRBV9 and TRBJ2-5): DSGVTQTPKHLITATGQRVTLRCSPRSGDLSVYWYQQSLDQGLQFLIQYYNGEERAKGNILERFSAQQFPDLHSELNLSSLELGDSALYFCASSVGGASQETQYFGPGTRLLVL.